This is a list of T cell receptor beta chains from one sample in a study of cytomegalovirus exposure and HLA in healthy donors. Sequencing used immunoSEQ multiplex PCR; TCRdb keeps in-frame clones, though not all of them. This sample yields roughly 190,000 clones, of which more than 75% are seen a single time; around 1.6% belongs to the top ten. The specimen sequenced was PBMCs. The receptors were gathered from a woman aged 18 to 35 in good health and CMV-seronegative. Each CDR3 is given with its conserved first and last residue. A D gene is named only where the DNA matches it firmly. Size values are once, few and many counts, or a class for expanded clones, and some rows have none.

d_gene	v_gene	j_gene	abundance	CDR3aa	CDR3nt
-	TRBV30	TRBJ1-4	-	CAWSEGQGWSNEKLFF	TGTGCCTGGAGTGAAGGCCAGGGGTGGTCTAATGAAAAACTGTTTTTT
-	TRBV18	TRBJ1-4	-	CASSPSREKLFF	TGTGCCAGCTCACCTAGCCGGGAAAAACTGTTTTTT
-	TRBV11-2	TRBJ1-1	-	CASSLLPGVTNTEAFF	TGTGCCAGCAGCCTCCTCCCCGGGGTGACGAACACTGAAGCTTTCTTT
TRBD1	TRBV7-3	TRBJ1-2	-	CASSSGQGSYGYTF	TGTGCCAGCAGCTCGGGACAGGGGAGCTATGGCTACACCTTC
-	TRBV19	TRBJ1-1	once	CASGRTVINTEAFF	TGTGCCAGTGGAAGGACAGTAATAAACACTGAAGCTTTCTTT
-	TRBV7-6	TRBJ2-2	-	CASRNRGGTGELFF	TGTGCCAGCAGAAACAGGGGAGGTACCGGGGAGCTGTTTTTT
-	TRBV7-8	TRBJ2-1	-	CASSLVRGDNEQFF	TGTGCCAGCAGCTTAGTTAGGGGTGACAATGAGCAGTTCTTC
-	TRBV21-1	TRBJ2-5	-	CASSTNRDLETQYF	TGTGCCAGCAGCACTAACAGGGATCTAGAGACCCAGTACTTC
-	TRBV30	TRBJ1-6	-	CAWSHGFGSPLHF	TGTGCCTGGTCCCACGGGTTTGGTTCACCCCTCCACTTT
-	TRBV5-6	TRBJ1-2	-	CASSPRTATGSYGYTF	TGTGCCAGCAGCCCAAGGACAGCGACCGGCTCTTATGGCTACACCTTC
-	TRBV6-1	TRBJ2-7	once	CASSVQDSYEQYF	TGTGCCAGCAGTGTTCAGGACAGCTACGAGCAGTACTTC
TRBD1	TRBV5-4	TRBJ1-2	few	CASSPHTGQGVGYTF	TGTGCCAGCAGCCCACACACAGGACAGGGCGTGGGCTACACCTTC
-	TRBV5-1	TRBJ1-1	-	CASSLDGVNTEAFF	TGCGCCAGCAGCTTGGACGGGGTGAACACTGAAGCTTTCTTT
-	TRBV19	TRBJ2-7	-	CASSIRQATYEQYF	TGTGCCAGTAGTATACGCCAGGCCACTTACGAGCAGTACTTC
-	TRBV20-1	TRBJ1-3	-	CSAREDRQIYF	TGCAGTGCTAGAGAGGACAGACAGATATATTTT
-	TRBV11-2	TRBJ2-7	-	CASSLDRQGFYYEQYF	TGTGCCAGCAGCTTAGATCGCCAGGGATTTTACTACGAGCAGTACTTC
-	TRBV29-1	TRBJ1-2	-	CSVVSGGGWGYTF	TGCAGCGTTGTTTCTGGGGGCGGGTGGGGCTACACCTTC
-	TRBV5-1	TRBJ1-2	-	CASSLDRNQDYTF	TGCGCCAGCAGCTTGGACCGGAATCAGGACTACACCTTC
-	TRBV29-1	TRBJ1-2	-	CSVSRDSNYGYTF	TGCAGCGTTTCAAGGGACTCTAACTATGGCTACACCTTC
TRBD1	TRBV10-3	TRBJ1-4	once	CAISGTGGGYEKLFF	TGTGCCATCAGTGGGACAGGGGGCGGATATGAAAAACTGTTTTTT
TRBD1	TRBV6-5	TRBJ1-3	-	CASRATGAGNTIYF	TGTGCCAGCAGAGCCACAGGGGCTGGAAACACCATATATTTT
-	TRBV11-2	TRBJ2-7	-	CASRGIVGVGYEQYF	TGTGCCAGCAGGGGTATTGTCGGGGTTGGCTACGAGCAGTACTTC
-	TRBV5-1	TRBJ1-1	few	CASSSQGNTEAFF	TGCGCCAGCAGCTCACAGGGTAACACTGAAGCTTTCTTT
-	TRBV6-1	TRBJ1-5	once	CASSESGSGSQPQHF	TGTGCCAGCAGTGAAAGTGGGTCGGGGAGCCAGCCCCAGCATTTT
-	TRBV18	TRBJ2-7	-	CASSKPQGLSSYEQYF	TGTGCCAGCTCCAAGCCGCAGGGGCTAAGCTCCTACGAGCAGTACTTC
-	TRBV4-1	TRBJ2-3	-	CASSQVTSTDTQYF	TGCGCCAGCAGCCAAGTAACTAGCACAGATACGCAGTATTTT
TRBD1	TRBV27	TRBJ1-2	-	CASSPGTGGWTYGYTF	TGTGCCAGCAGTCCTGGGACAGGGGGCTGGACCTATGGCTACACCTTC
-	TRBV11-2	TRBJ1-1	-	CASPDTEAFF	TGTGCCAGCCCCGACACTGAAGCTTTCTTT
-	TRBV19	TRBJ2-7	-	CAVGTRSEQYF	TGTGCTGTGGGAACTAGAAGTGAGCAGTACTTC
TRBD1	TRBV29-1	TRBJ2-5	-	CSATGQGKETQYF	TGCAGCGCCACGGGACAGGGAAAGGAGACCCAGTACTTC
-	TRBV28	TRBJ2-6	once	CASNKSTVSGANVLTF	TGTGCCAGCAATAAATCGACAGTCTCTGGGGCCAACGTCCTGACTTTC
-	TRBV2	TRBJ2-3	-	CASSERDTQYF	TGTGCCAGCAGTGAACGGGATACGCAGTATTTT
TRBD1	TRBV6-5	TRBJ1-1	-	CASSYSFSGGTEAFF	TGTGCCAGCAGTTACTCTTTCTCAGGGGGGACTGAAGCTTTCTTT
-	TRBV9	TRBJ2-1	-	CASSVDRYLYNEQFF	TGTGCCAGCAGCGTAGACCGGTACTTGTACAATGAGCAGTTCTTC
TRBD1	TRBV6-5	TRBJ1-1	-	CASSYRTGPGTEAFF	TGTGCCAGCAGTTACAGGACAGGTCCCGGGACTGAAGCTTTCTTT
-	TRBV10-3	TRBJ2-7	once	CAISESTNPYEQYF	TGTGCCATCAGTGAGTCGACTAACCCGTACGAGCAGTACTTC
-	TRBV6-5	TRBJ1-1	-	CASSYRAGVAFF	TGTGCCAGCAGTTACAGGGCGGGTGTAGCTTTCTTT
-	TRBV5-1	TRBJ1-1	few	CASSLTENPEAFF	TGCGCCAGCAGCCTAACAGAAAATCCTGAAGCTTTCTTT
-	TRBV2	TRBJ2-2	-	CASSEATGPRAGELFF	TGTGCCAGCAGTGAAGCGACCGGCCCCCGGGCCGGGGAGCTGTTTTTT
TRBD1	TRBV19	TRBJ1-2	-	CASRQGQRYGYTF	TGTGCCAGTCGACAGGGACAGAGATATGGCTACACCTTC
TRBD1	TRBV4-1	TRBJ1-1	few	CASSRSRRQGVTEAFF	TGCGCCAGCAGCCGCTCCCGGAGACAGGGTGTGACTGAAGCTTTCTTT
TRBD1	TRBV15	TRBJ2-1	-	CATSGDRGLMFDEQFF	TGTGCCACCAGTGGGGACAGGGGGTTAATGTTTGATGAGCAGTTCTTC
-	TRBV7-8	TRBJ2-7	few	CASSDRVSRSEQYF	TGTGCCAGCAGCGACAGAGTGTCAAGGAGCGAGCAGTACTTC
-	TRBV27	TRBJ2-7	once	CASSFRPPGTPPFPYEQYF	TGTGCCAGCAGTTTTAGGCCACCTGGGACTCCTCCTTTCCCCTACGAGCAGTACTTC
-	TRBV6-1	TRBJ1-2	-	CASSELGDYGYTF	TGTGCCAGCAGTGAATTAGGGGACTATGGCTACACCTTC
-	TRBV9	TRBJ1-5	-	CASSVEPGNQPQHF	TGTGCCAGCAGCGTAGAACCAGGTAATCAGCCCCAGCATTTT
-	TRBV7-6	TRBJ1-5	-	CASSLGQGRNQPQHF	TGTGCCAGCAGCTTAGGTCAGGGAAGGAATCAGCCCCAGCATTTT
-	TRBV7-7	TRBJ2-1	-	CASSLVPLGLGDNEQFF	TGTGCCAGCAGCTTAGTACCCTTGGGACTGGGCGACAATGAGCAGTTCTTC
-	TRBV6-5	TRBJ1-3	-	CASSRLGISGNTIYF	TGTGCCAGCAGCCGACTAGGGATCTCTGGAAACACCATATATTTT
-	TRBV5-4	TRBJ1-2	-	CASSYPRGADYGYTF	TGTGCCAGCAGCTACCCCCGGGGGGCGGACTATGGCTACACCTTC
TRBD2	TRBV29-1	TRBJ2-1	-	CSVEDMTSEDYNEQFF	TGCAGCGTTGAAGATATGACTAGCGAAGACTACAATGAGCAGTTCTTC
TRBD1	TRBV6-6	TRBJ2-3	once	CASSALRGSDTQYF	TGTGCCAGCAGTGCTCTCAGGGGGTCAGATACGCAGTATTTT
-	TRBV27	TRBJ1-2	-	CASSLEGSGGYTF	TGTGCCAGCAGTTTAGAGGGTTCGGGGGGCTACACCTTC